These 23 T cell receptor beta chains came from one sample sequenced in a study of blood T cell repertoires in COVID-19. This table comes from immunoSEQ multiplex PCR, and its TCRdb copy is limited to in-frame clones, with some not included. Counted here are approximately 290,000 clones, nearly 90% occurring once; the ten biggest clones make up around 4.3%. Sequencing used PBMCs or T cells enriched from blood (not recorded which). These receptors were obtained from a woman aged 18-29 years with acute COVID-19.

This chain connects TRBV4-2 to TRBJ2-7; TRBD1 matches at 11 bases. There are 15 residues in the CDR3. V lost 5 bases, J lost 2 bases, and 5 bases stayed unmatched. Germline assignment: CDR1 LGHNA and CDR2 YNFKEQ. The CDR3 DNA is TGTGCCAGCAGCGGCCCGGGACAGGGGGCCTACGAGCAGTACTTC. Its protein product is CASSGPGQGAYEQYF.

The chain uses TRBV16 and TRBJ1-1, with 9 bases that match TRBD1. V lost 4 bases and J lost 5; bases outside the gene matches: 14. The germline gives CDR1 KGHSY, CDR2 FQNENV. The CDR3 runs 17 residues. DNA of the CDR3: TGTGCCAGCAGCCTCCCTCCGGGACAGGGTGGGGGAACTGAAGCTTTCTTT. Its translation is CASSLPPGQGGGTEAFF.

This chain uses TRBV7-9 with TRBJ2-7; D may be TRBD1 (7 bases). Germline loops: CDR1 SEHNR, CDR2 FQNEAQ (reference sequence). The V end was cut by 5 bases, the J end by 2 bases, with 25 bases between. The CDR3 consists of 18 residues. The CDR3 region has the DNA TGTGCCAGCAGCCACCACAGGCTCAGGGGGGAGGTTACCTACGAGCAGTACTTC. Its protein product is CASSHHRLRGEVTYEQYF.

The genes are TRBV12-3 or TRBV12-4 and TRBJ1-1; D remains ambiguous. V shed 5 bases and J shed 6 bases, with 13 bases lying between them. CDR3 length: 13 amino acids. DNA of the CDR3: TGTGCCAGCAGTCCCGAGTGGCGGGCTGAAGCTTTCTTT. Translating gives CASSPEWRAEAFF.

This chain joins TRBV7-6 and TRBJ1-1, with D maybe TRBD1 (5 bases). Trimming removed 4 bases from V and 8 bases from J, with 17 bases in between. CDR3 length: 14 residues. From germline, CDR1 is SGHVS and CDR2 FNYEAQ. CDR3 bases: TGTGCCAGCAGCTCCACAGGCGGCCTAGGGGAAGCTTTCTTT. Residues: CASSSTGGLGEAFF. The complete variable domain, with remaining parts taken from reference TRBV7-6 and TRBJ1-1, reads GAGVSQSPRYKVTKRGQDVALRCDPISGHVSLYWYRQALGQGPEFLTYFNYEAQQDKSGLPNDRFSAERPEGSISTLTIQRTEQRDSAMYRCASSSTGGLGEAFFGQGTRLTVV.

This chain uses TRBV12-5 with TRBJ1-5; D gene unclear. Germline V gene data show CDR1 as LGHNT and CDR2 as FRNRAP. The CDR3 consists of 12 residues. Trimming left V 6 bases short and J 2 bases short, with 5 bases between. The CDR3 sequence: CASGGGNQPQHF. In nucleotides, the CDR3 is TGTGCTAGTGGGGGCGGCAATCAGCCCCAGCATTTT.

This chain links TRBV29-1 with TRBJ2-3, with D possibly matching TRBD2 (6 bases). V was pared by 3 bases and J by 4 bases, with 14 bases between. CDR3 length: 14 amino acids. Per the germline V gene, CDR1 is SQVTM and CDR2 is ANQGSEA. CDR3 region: CSVDGGTFPDTQYF. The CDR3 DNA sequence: TGCAGCGTTGATGGCGGGACTTTCCCAGATACGCAGTATTTT.

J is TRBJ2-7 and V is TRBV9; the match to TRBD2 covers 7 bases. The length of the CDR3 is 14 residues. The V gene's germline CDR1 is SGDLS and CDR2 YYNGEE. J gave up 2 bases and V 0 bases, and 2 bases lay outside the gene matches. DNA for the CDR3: TGTGCCAGCAGCGTAGGGGGAGGGACCTACGAGCAGTACTTC. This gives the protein CASSVGGGTYEQYF.

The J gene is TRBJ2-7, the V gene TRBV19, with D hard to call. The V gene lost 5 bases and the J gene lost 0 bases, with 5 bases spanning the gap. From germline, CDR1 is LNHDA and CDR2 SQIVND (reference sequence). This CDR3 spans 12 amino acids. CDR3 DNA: TGTGCCAGTAGTGCCAGCTCCTACGAGCAGTACTTC. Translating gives CASSASSYEQYF. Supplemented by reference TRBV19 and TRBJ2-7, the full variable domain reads DGGITQSPKYLFRKEGQNVTLSCEQNLNHDAMYWYRQDPGQGLRLIYYSQIVNDFQKGDIAEGYSVSREKKESFPLTVTSAQKNPTAFYLCASSASSYEQYFGPGTRLTVT.

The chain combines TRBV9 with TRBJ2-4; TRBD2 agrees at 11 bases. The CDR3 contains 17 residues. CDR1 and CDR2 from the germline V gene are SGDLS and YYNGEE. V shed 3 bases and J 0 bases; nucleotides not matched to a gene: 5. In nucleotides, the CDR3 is TGTGCCAGCAGCGCGGGACTAGCGGAGCTAGCCAAAAACATTCAGTACTTC. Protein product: CASSAGLAELAKNIQYF.

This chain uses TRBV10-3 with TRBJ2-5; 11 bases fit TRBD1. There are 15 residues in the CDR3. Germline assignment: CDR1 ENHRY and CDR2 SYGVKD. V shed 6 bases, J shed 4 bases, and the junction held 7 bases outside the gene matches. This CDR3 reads CAISWTGGVGETQYF. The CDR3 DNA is TGTGCCATCAGCTGGACAGGGGGCGTGGGAGAGACCCAGTACTTC.

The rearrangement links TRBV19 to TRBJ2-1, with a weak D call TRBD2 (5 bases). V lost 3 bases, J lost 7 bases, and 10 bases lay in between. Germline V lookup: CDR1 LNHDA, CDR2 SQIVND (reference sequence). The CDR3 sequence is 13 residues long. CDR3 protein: CASSMSSRNEQFF. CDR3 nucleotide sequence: TGTGCCAGTAGTATGTCTAGCCGAAATGAGCAGTTCTTC.

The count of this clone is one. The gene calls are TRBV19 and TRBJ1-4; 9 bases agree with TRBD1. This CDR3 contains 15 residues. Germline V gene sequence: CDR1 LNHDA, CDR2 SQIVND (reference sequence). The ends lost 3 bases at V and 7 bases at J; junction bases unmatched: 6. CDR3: CASSIGDRDGEKLFF. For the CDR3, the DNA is TGTGCCAGTAGTATTGGGGACAGGGACGGTGAAAAACTGTTTTTT.

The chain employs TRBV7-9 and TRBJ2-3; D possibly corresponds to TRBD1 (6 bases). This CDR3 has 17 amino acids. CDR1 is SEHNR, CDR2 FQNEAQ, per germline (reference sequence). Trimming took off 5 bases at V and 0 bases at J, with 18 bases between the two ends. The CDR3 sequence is CASSSLLGGISTDTQYF. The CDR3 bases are TGTGCCAGCAGCAGCCTACTAGGGGGAATTAGCACAGATACGCAGTATTTT.

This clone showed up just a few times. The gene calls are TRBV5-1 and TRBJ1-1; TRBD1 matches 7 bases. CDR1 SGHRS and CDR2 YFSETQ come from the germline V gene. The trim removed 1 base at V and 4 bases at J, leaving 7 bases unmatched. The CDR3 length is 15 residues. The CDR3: CASSLFGGGGTEAFF. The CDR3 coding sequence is TGCGCCAGCAGCTTGTTTGGAGGGGGCGGCACTGAAGCTTTCTTT.

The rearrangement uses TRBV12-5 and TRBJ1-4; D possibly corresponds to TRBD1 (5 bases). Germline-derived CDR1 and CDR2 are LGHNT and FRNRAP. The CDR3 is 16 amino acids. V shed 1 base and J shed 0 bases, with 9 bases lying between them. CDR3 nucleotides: TGTGCTAGTGGTTTGGGGGGACTGCCAACTAATGAAAAACTGTTTTTT. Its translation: CASGLGGLPTNEKLFF.

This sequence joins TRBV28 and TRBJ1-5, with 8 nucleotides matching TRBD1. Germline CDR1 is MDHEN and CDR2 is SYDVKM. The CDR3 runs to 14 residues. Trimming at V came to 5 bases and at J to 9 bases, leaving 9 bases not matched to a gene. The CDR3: CASSPGQGGRPQHF. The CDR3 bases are TGTGCCAGCAGTCCAGGACAGGGTGGAAGGCCCCAGCATTTT.

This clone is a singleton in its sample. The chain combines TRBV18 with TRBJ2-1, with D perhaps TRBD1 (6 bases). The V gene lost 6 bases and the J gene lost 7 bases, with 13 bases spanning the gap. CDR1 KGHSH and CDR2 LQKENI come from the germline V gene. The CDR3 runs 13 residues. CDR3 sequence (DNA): TGTGCCAGCTCTCCAACAGGGAAGAATGAGCAGTTCTTC. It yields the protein CASSPTGKNEQFF. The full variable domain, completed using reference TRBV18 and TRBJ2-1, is NAGVMQNPRHLVRRRGQEARLRCSPMKGHSHVYWYRQLPEEGLKFMVYLQKENIIDESGMPKERFSAEFPKEGPSILRIQQVVRGDSAAYFCASSPTGKNEQFFGPGTRLTVL.

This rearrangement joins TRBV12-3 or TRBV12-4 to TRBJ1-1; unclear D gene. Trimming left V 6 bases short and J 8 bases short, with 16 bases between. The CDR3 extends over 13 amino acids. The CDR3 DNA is TGTGCCAGCAGAGCCCAGGTCGGTTCCGAAGCTTTCTTT. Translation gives CASRAQVGSEAFF.

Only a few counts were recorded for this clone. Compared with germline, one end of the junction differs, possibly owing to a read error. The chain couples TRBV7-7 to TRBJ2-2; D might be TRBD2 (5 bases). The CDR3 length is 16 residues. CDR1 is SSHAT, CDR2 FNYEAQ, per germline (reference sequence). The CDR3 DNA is TGTGCTAGCAGCTTAGTTGCGGCGGCCGGGGCCGGGGAGCTGTTTTTT. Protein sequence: CASSLVAAAGAGELFF.

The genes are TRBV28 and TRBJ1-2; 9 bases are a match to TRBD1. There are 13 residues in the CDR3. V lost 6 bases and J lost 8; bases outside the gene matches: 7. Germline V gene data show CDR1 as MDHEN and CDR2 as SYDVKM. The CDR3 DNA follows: TGTGCCAGCAGCTTCGCGGACAGGGGCGGCTACACCTTC. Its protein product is CASSFADRGGYTF.

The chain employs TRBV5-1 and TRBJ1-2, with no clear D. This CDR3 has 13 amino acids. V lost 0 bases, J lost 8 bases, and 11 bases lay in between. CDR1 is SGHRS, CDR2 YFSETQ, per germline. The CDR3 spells CASSLAGDGGYTF. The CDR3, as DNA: TGCGCCAGCAGCTTGGCGGGAGACGGGGGCTACACCTTC.

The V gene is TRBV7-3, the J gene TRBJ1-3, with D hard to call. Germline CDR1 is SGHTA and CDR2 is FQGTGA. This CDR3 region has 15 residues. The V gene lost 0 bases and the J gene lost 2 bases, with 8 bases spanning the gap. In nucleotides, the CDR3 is TGTGCCAGCAGCTTAACTGGAGGGCCTGGAAACACCATATATTTT. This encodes CASSLTGGPGNTIYF.